These 20 T cell receptor beta chains were sequenced from one sample in a study of OX40 agonist ivuxolimab in advanced cancers. Assay: immunoSEQ multiplex PCR; the TCRdb copy retains only in-frame clones and omits some. This repertoire shows 13,000 or so clones, about two thirds found once; its top ten account for under 30%. The sample consisted of CD4+ or CD8+ T cells sorted from blood, taken in a trial of the OX40 agonist ivuxolimab. The receptors here all came from an adult with an advanced solid tumor such as melanoma, head and neck, liver or kidney cancer.

The rearrangement joins TRBV5-1 to TRBJ2-3; the match to TRBD2 covers 7 bases. The J segment lost 0 bases and the V segment lost 6 bases, leaving 10 bases of the junction unmatched. This CDR3 has 16 residues. Germline V lookup: CDR1 SGHRS, CDR2 YFSETQ. CDR3 DNA: TGCGCCAGCACCTATGGGCGCGGGAGTAGCACAGATACGCAGTATTTT. Protein product: CASTYGRGSSTDTQYF.

The table lists this clone with a count of one. The chain employs TRBV6-6 and TRBJ1-1; tentative D call: TRBD1 (5 bases). Germline CDR1 MNHNY, CDR2 SVGAGI (reference sequence). This CDR3 is 13 amino acids long. V was clipped by 10 bases and J by 1 base, with 13 bases between them. DNA of the CDR3: TGTGCCACCGCGGATGGACAGAACACTGAAGCTTTCTTT. It codes for CATADGQNTEAFF.

This chain uses TRBV5-8 with TRBJ1-2; no definite D call. CDR3 length: 13 residues. Germline V CDR1 and CDR2: SGHTS, YDEGEE. V was cut by 2 bases and J by 4 bases, with 9 bases left in between. CDR3 DNA: TGTGCCAGCAGCTTAAGGGTTGCCTATGGCTACACCTTC. This codes for CASSLRVAYGYTF.

The rearrangement links TRBV6-4 to TRBJ1-4; possibly TRBD1 for D (5 bases). Germline V gene lookup returns CDR1 MRHNA and CDR2 SNTAGT. The V end was cut by 5 bases, the J end by 0 bases, with 10 bases between. The CDR3 extends over 15 amino acids. Here the CDR3 reads CASSYEGATNEKLFF. In nucleotides, the CDR3 is TGTGCCAGCAGTTACGAAGGGGCAACTAATGAAAAACTGTTTTTT.

V usage is TRBV5-1 and J usage is TRBJ1-1; D is unclear. The CDR3 has 11 residues. V lost 6 bases, J lost 1 base, and 4 bases lay in between. Looked up from germline, CDR1 is SGHRS and CDR2 is YFSETQ. Here the CDR3 reads CASKSNTEAFF. As DNA, the CDR3 is TGCGCCAGCAAGTCGAACACTGAAGCTTTCTTT. The variable domain in full, completed from reference TRBV5-1 and TRBJ1-1, reads KAGVTQTPRYLIKTRGQQVTLSCSPISGHRSVSWYQQTPGQGLQFLFEYFSETQRNKGNFPGRFSGRQFSNSRSEMNVSTLELGDSALYLCASKSNTEAFFGQGTRLTVV.

This clone occurred once. J is TRBJ1-1 and V is TRBV6-5; a possible D gene is TRBD1 (5 bases). The V end lost 6 bases, the J end lost 8 bases, and 16 bases lay between the germline ends. The germline gives CDR1 MNHEY, CDR2 SVGAGI. CDR3 size: 13 residues. In nucleotides, the CDR3 is TGTGCCAGCAGCCCTCCCTCGGGGCTGGAAGCTTTCTTT. Encoded protein: CASSPPSGLEAFF.

The gene calls are TRBV9 and TRBJ1-6; no reliable D call. Germline CDR1 reads SGDLS; CDR2 reads YYNGEE. The length of the CDR3 is 14 residues. Trimming left V 3 bases short and J 7 bases short, with 11 bases between. CDR3 protein: CASSAPIGNSPLHF. CDR3 bases: TGTGCCAGCAGCGCGCCCATCGGGAATTCACCCCTCCACTTT.

The J gene is TRBJ1-2, the V gene TRBV28, with 7 bases lining up with TRBD1. The junction had 14 bases not matched to a gene; V was cut back by 5 bases and J by 2 bases. Germline V gene lookup returns CDR1 MDHEN and CDR2 SYDVKM. This CDR3 region has 17 residues. CDR3 DNA: TGTGCCAGCAGTCCACTTCTACAGGGGAGGGAGAACTATGGCTACACCTTC. Translated: CASSPLLQGRENYGYTF.

This clone was counted once. This chain connects TRBV28 to TRBJ2-5; 10 bases match TRBD1. Trimming removed 6 bases from V and 5 bases from J; junction bases left unmatched: 9. CDR3 length: 15 residues. CDR1 and CDR2 (germline): MDHEN, SYDVKM. CDR3 bases: TGTGCCAGCAGGAGGGATGACAGGGGGCGGGAGACCCAGTACTTC. Amino acids: CASRRDDRGRETQYF.

The chain joins TRBV4-2 to TRBJ1-1, with 7 bases fitting TRBD1. CDR1 and CDR2 from the germline V gene are LGHNA and YNFKEQ. V was clipped by 4 bases and J by 0 bases; unmatched bases: 5. The CDR3 loop spans 15 amino acids. This chain's CDR3 is CASSPRTGMNTEAFF. For the CDR3, the DNA is TGTGCCAGCAGCCCACGGACAGGAATGAACACTGAAGCTTTCTTT.

This clone was counted a few times. The rearrangement uses TRBV9 and TRBJ2-7; TRBD2 might be the D (5 bases). This CDR3 is 13 amino acids long. Germline V gene data show CDR1 as SGDLS and CDR2 as YYNGEE. V lost 5 bases to trimming and J lost 2 bases, with 11 bases between them. CDR3 nucleotide sequence: TGTGCCAGCAGAGCGGACGGAGCCTACGAGCAGTACTTC. It codes for CASRADGAYEQYF.

The CDR3 sequence is CASSLGQKNEQFF. The CDR3 DNA is TGTGCCAGCAGCTTGGGGCAGAAAAATGAGCAGTTCTTC. The chain recombines TRBV4-2 with TRBJ2-1; TRBD1 is a possible D gene (5 bases). This CDR3 has 13 amino acids. The germline V and J ends were trimmed by 5 bases and 7 bases, with 12 bases remaining between them. Germline V gene sequence: CDR1 LGHNA, CDR2 YNFKEQ.

This clone is medium-sized (0.01 to 0.1%) in the sample. The J gene is TRBJ2-7, the V gene TRBV5-1; D may be TRBD2 (6 bases). The germline CDR1 and CDR2 sequences are SGHRS and YFSETQ. The CDR3 runs to 14 residues. Between the trimmed V and J ends, which lost 7 bases and 2 bases, there was a span of 16 bases. As DNA, the CDR3 is TGCGCCAGCTCTCCCGGGACTTTAACCTACGAGCAGTACTTC. This gives the protein CASSPGTLTYEQYF.

This clone was detected once. This chain joins TRBV29-1 and TRBJ2-1; D is perhaps TRBD2 (5 bases). Germline V lookup: CDR1 SQVTM, CDR2 ANQGSEA. The length of the CDR3 is 15 residues. V was pared by 2 bases and J by 0 bases, with 11 bases between. The CDR3 nucleotides are TGCAGCGTTGAAATGGACTTTCCCTCCTACAATGAGCAGTTCTTC. Translating gives CSVEMDFPSYNEQFF.

This clone was recorded only once. V and J are TRBV27 and TRBJ2-7; no clear D gene. Germline V gene data show CDR1 as MNHEY and CDR2 as SMNVEV (reference sequence). The CDR3 loop spans 13 amino acids. The V gene lost 4 bases and the J gene lost 2 bases, with 9 bases spanning the gap. The CDR3 sequence: CASSSGPAYEQYF. CDR3 DNA: TGTGCCAGCAGTTCCGGACCTGCCTACGAGCAGTACTTC.

The chain links TRBV9 to TRBJ2-7, with D perhaps matching TRBD1 or TRBD2 (6 bases each). Germline CDR1 reads SGDLS; CDR2 reads YYNGEE. V lost 0 bases and J lost 5, with 12 bases in between. CDR3 size: 14 residues. CDR3 residues: CASSVGPGANEQYF. CDR3 in DNA: TGTGCCAGCAGCGTAGGCCCGGGGGCCAACGAGCAGTACTTC.

J is TRBJ2-3 and V is TRBV6-4, with 10 bases that match TRBD2. V gave up 11 bases and J gave up 2 bases; unmatched junction bases: 7. The CDR3 is 14 amino acids. In germline, CDR1 is MRHNA, CDR2 SNTAGT. The CDR3 sequence: CAASSGGPTDTQYF. The CDR3 nucleotides read TGTGCCGCCTCTAGCGGGGGTCCCACAGATACGCAGTATTTT.

The rearrangement links TRBV9 to TRBJ2-2; no clear D. This CDR3 has 15 residues. CDR1 is SGDLS and CDR2 is YYNGEE in the germline V gene. Trimming removed 0 bases at V and 6 bases at J, with 12 bases between. The CDR3 coding sequence is TGTGCCAGCAGCGTAGCATCCCGGGCGGCCGGGGAGCTGTTTTTT. It specifies CASSVASRAAGELFF.

The chain couples TRBV7-9 to TRBJ1-3, with a weak D call TRBD1 (6 bases). V was clipped by 11 bases and J by 2 bases, with 25 bases between them. The CDR3 runs 17 residues. Germline CDR1 SEHNR, CDR2 FQNEAQ (reference sequence). The CDR3 DNA follows: TGTGCCCCCAAAGGTATTGGGGGGGGGCTTCCTGGAAACACCATATATTTT. As protein: CAPKGIGGGLPGNTIYF. Variable domain in full (rest from reference TRBV7-9 and TRBJ1-3): DTGVSQNPRHKITKRGQNVTFRCDPISEHNRLYWYRQTLGQGPEFLTYFQNEAQLEKSRLLSDRFSAERPKGSFSTLEIQRTEQGDSAMYLCAPKGIGGGLPGNTIYFGEGSWLTVV.

This chain joins TRBV15 and TRBJ2-1; 12 bases line up with TRBD2. V shed 5 bases, J shed 0 bases, and the junction held 11 bases outside the gene matches. Germline V lookup: CDR1 LNHNV, CDR2 YYDKDF (reference sequence). The CDR3 is 19 residues long. The CDR3 DNA reads TGTGCCACCAGCGTATCCTTCACGACTAGCGGGAGCTCCTACAATGAGCAGTTCTTC. It is translated as CATSVSFTTSGSSYNEQFF.